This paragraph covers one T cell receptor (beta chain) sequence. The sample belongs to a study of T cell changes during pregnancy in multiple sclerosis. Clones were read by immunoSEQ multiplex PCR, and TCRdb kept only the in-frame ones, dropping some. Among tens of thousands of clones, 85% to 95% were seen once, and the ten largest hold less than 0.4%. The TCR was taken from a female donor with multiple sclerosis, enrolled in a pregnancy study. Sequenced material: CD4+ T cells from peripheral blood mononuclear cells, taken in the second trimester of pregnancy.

DNA for the CDR3: TGTGCCATTAGCGGGAGGGGAATAGAGACCCAGTACTTC. It encodes CAISGRGIETQYF. The chain couples TRBV2 to TRBJ2-5, with TRBD2 identical over 11 bases. The CDR3 contains 13 residues. V lost 10 bases to trimming and J lost 4 bases; unmatched junction nucleotides: 5. Looked up from germline, CDR1 is SNHLY and CDR2 is FYNNEI.